Sequencing of this T cell receptor beta chain was carried out in a study of CD8 T cells in Susac syndrome. It was with random hexamers that 0.5 to 1 ug RNA was reverse transcribed. TCRdb processed the immunoSEQ multiplex PCR reads anew with MiXCR; each CDR3 protein has one entry. Of about 240,000 distinct CDR3 sequences listed, roughly 95% are singletons. CDR1 SGDLS and CDR2 YYNGEE come from the germline V gene. CDR3 length equals 15 residues. V lost 4 bases and J lost 1; bases outside the gene matches: 4. The sequenced material came from CD4+ T cells from PBMCs. This TCR was recovered from a human donor with Susac syndrome. The V gene is TRBV9, the J gene TRBJ2-7, with TRBD2 identical over 11 bases. The CDR3 sequence: CASSRLAGKSYEQYF. The CDR3 DNA follows: TGTGCCAGCAGCCGACTAGCGGGAAAATCCTACGAGCAGTACTTC.